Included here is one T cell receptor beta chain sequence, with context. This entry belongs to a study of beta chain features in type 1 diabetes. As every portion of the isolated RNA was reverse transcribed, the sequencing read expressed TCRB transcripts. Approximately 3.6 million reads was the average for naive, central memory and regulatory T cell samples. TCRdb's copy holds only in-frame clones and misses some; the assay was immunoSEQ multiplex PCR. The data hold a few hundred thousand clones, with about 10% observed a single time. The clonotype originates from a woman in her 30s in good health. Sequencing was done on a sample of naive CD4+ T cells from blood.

CDR3 sequence reads: CAISVGLAADTQYF. The CDR3, as DNA: TGTGCCATCAGTGTGGGACTAGCTGCCGATACGCAGTATTTT. The V and J genes are TRBV10-3 and TRBJ2-3, with 9 nucleotides matching TRBD2. V lost 4 bases and J lost 6; bases outside the gene matches: 5. The CDR3 has 14 residues. The germline V gene encodes CDR1 ENHRY and CDR2 SYGVKD.